The 5 T cell receptor beta chains listed next were all sequenced from one sample in a study of tumor and adjacent non-tumor tissue in lung cancer. The template was RNA from unsorted bulk tissue. More than 3 cm separated this lung sample from the edge of the tumor. A modified ARM-PCR protocol with three rounds of nested PCR amplified TCRbeta. TCRdb called the multiplex PCR reads again in MiXCR, with one record for every CDR3 protein. The table records 90,000 to 100,000 distinct CDR3 sequences, roughly 78% of them present only once. Material: distant non-tumor lung tissue. The origin of the receptors is a man aged 55 to 70 with small cell lung cancer.

In the case of this clonotype: One end of the junction does not line up with germline, which may come from a read error. The CDR3 nucleotides read TGTGCCGGCAGTTTAGGACTAGCGGCCTACGAGAAGTACTTC. Residues: CAGSLGLAAYEKYF. The V and J genes are TRBV13 and TRBJ2-7; 10 nucleotides line up with TRBD2. The length of the CDR3 is 14 residues. In germline, CDR1 is PRHDT, CDR2 FYEKMQ (reference sequence).

As concerns this clonotype: A much larger clonotype is one base distant, so this may be a read error. This chain uses TRBV7-9 with TRBJ1-3; TRBD1 is a possible D gene (6 bases). This CDR3 contains 15 residues. The V gene's germline CDR1 is SEHNR and CDR2 FQNEAQ (reference sequence). CDR3 residues: CASSLSGGLGNSIYF. CDR3 DNA sequence: TGTGCCAGCAGCTTATCCGGGGGCCTCGGAAACAGCATATATTTT.

This clonotype is labeled medium-sized. This chain connects TRBV11-2 to TRBJ2-1; D is unresolved. From germline, CDR1 is SGHAT and CDR2 FQNNGV. This CDR3 contains 15 residues. V lost 5 bases to trimming and J lost 3 bases, with 14 bases between them. The chain's CDR3 is CASSTSKRNYNEQFF. Here the CDR3 DNA reads TGTGCCAGCAGCACCTCTAAGAGGAACTACAATGAGCAGTTCTTC.

This clonotype was seen just once. Being one base from a much bigger clone, this may be a read error. This chain uses TRBV29-1 with TRBJ2-1; D is undetermined. The CDR3 sequence is 16 residues long. In germline, CDR1 is SQVTM, CDR2 ANQGSEA. V dropped 1 base and J dropped 0 bases, with 13 bases sitting between them. The CDR3 is CSVEAGWVISYNEQFF. The CDR3 DNA reads TGCAGCGTTGAAGCTGGCTGGGTAATCTCCTACAATGAGCAGTTCTTC.

Comment on this clonotype: This clone may be a read error of a much larger clone one base away. The chain couples TRBV5-1 to TRBJ1-1, with D perhaps TRBD1 (6 bases). The CDR3 has 13 residues. Germline CDR1 and CDR2: SGHRS and YFSETQ. CDR3 sequence reads: CASSLFGDTQAFF. In nucleotides, the CDR3 is TGCGCCAGCAGCTTGTTTGGGGACACTCAAGCTTTCTTT.